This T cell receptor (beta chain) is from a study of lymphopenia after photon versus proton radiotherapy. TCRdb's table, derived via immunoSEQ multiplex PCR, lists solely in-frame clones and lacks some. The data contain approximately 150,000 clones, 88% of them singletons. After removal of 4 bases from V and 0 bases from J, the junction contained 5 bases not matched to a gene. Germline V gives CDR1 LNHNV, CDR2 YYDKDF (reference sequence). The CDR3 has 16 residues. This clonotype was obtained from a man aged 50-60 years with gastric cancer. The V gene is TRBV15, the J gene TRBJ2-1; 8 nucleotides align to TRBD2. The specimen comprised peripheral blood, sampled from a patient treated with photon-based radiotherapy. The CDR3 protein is CATSTGGGSSYNEQFF. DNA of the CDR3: TGTGCCACCAGCACCGGGGGGGGCAGCTCCTACAATGAGCAGTTCTTC.